This T cell receptor beta chain was identified during a study of persistence of HIV-infected CD4 T cells. V lost 4 bases and J lost 2, with 14 bases in between. This CDR3 region has 15 residues. The V gene's germline CDR1 is SGDLS and CDR2 YYNGEE. Cells were stimulated with CMV-infected fibroblast lysates at about 9.4 ug/mL. Sorted nonresponding memory CD4+ T cells were CD40L-negative, CD69-negative, CD45RO-high. Study outcomes and limitations: CMV- and Gag-responding cells had lower TCRbeta richness than CD3/CD28-responding cells.

This was the immunoSEQ version 4 assay in survey mode. Produced via immunoSEQ multiplex PCR; TCRdb's table is partial and in-frame only. There are roughly 30,000 clones in the sample; around 82% occur only once, and roughly 4.8% lies in the top ten. Of note for this clone: Its antigen is currently unknown.

This TCR was sampled from an adult man with HIV who was CMV-seropositive. The chain employs TRBV9 and TRBJ2-3; D is unresolved. The sample in question was CD4+ T cells sorted from PBMCs after approximately 19-hour stimulation, obtained from a patient who received antiretroviral therapy. DNA for the CDR3: TGTGCCAGCAGCCCCCCCCAGGCGGTCACAGATACGCAGTATTTT. Its translation: CASSPPQAVTDTQYF.